The following is a TCR beta chain sequence with its context. Antigen unknown. The sample originates from a study of molecular identifiers for immune sequencing clone quantification. This CDR3 contains 17 residues. The V gene end was trimmed by 0 bases and the J gene end by 5 bases; junction bases not matched to a gene: 9. CDR1 and CDR2 (germline): MGHRA, YSYEKL. Study-wide results and caveats: Clonotypes surpassing 20 RNA copies contained over 98% of effector molecules, versus under 1% in naive cells. Among about a million naive cells, as was reported, spiked Jurkat TCR RNA from one cell was detectable.

Preparation methods for the bulk TCR libraries were those previously described, with listed TCR primers. TCRdb itself ran the PCR reads through MiXCR, one entry per CDR3 protein. The sample lists 85,000 to 95,000 distinct CDR3 sequences, roughly 19% seen once, with around 0.8% in the top ten. The source is a human donor in good health. Some libraries in this study had Jurkat cell RNA spiked in. This chain connects TRBV4-1 to TRBJ2-7; TRBD2 matches 11 bases. The sequenced sample was naive CD8+ T cells from blood, with Jurkat cell RNA spiked in. Specified subset: FACS-sorted CD8+CD4-CCR7+CD45RA+ naive T cells. In DNA, the CDR3 is TGCGCCAGCAGCCAAGATCAACCGGGACTAGCGGTCCACGAGCAGTACTTC. The encoded protein is CASSQDQPGLAVHEQYF.